Listed below are T cell receptor beta chains from one sample, sequenced in a study of cytomegalovirus exposure and HLA in healthy donors. Sequencing used immunoSEQ multiplex PCR; TCRdb keeps in-frame clones, though not all of them. The profile shows some 160,000 clones, about two thirds of them singletons. Sequenced sample: PBMCs. These receptors were taken from a man aged 35 to 55 in good health and CMV-seronegative. CDR3s include the opening cysteine and the closing phenylalanine or tryptophan. The D gene is left open where the match is weak. The size field is filled for only some rows; it gives once, few, many or a size class.

v_gene	j_gene	abundance	d_gene	CDR3aa	CDR3nt
TRBV9	TRBJ2-2	-	TRBD1	CASSAQGGNTGELFF	TGTGCCAGCAGCGCACAGGGGGGGAACACCGGGGAGCTGTTTTTT
TRBV7-9	TRBJ1-1	-	-	CASSPQPNSAEAFF	TGTGCCAGCAGCCCCCAGCCCAATAGCGCTGAAGCTTTCTTT
TRBV5-1	TRBJ2-1	-	TRBD2	CASSLLPTSPHLKTVSSYNEQFF	TGCGCCAGCAGCTTGTTACCGACTAGCCCCCACTTAAAAACTGTTAGCTCCTACAATGAGCAGTTCTTC
TRBV9	TRBJ2-2	-	TRBD2	CASSVGGGPGELFF	TGTGCCAGCAGCGTAGGGGGGGGTCCCGGGGAGCTGTTTTTT
TRBV5-4	TRBJ1-4	-	-	CASSFRGATNEKLFF	TGTGCCAGCAGCTTTCGGGGGGCAACTAATGAAAAACTGTTTTTT
TRBV7-8	TRBJ1-5	-	-	CASSLRLHPRGQPQHF	TGTGCCAGCAGCTTAAGGTTACACCCCAGGGGTCAGCCCCAGCATTTT
TRBV29-1	TRBJ1-3	-	-	CSVGLSGNTIYF	TGCAGCGTTGGACTCTCTGGAAACACCATATATTTT
TRBV7-9	TRBJ1-4	-	TRBD1	CASTNTTGENEKLFF	TGTGCCAGCACCAACACGACAGGGGAAAATGAAAAACTGTTTTTT
TRBV6-5	TRBJ2-7	-	-	CASSYSYISYEQYF	TGTGCCAGCAGTTACTCGTACATCTCCTACGAGCAGTACTTC
TRBV4-3	TRBJ2-1	-	-	CASSQVPAFEQFF	TGCGCCAGCAGCCAAGTCCCAGCGTTTGAGCAGTTCTTC
TRBV7-2	TRBJ1-3	-	-	CASSLYQVGNTIYF	TGTGCCAGCAGCTTATACCAGGTTGGAAACACCATATATTTT
TRBV11-2	TRBJ2-2	-	-	CASSLGLTNTGELFF	TGTGCCAGCAGCTTAGGACTAACGAACACCGGGGAGCTGTTTTTT
TRBV7-9	TRBJ2-4	few	TRBD1	CASSGGGQGPLAKNIQYF	TGTGCCAGCAGCGGTGGGGGACAGGGCCCACTAGCCAAAAACATTCAGTACTTC
TRBV7-9	TRBJ2-3	-	TRBD1	CASSFWAGGTSNTQYF	TGTGCCAGCAGCTTCTGGGCAGGGGGCACCTCTAATACGCAGTATTTT
TRBV18	TRBJ2-1	-	-	CASFAVDSAYNEQFF	TGTGCCAGCTTCGCTGTCGACTCAGCCTACAATGAGCAGTTCTTC
TRBV30	TRBJ1-2	-	TRBD1	CAWSVLGTGIGYPF	TGTGCCTGGAGTGTACTAGGGACAGGGATAGGCTACCCCTTC
TRBV6-6	TRBJ1-3	-	-	CASSYSQASGNTIYF	TGTGCCAGCAGTTACTCCCAAGCCTCTGGAAACACCATATATTTT